This record concerns one T cell receptor beta chain sequence. As yet, its antigen is unknown. The sample originates from a study of CD8 T cells in ankylosing spondylitis. In TCRdb, the 5' RACE reads were re-called with MiXCR into one record per CDR3 protein. The data show 400,000 or so distinct CDR3 sequences, about 25% seen once. The CDR3 length is 14 residues. After removal of 4 bases from V and 3 bases from J, the junction contained 4 bases not matched to a gene. The germline V gene encodes CDR1 SQVTM and CDR2 ANQGSEA. Whole-study results and caveats: A TCR beta motif of fewer than ten highly homologous variants seemed to mark ankylosing spondylitis blood.

The receptor was derived from a male donor with ankylosing spondylitis. The sample taken for sequencing was blood, either unsorted or a sorted T cell fraction (not recorded which). The V and J genes are TRBV29-1 and TRBJ1-3; 9 bases map to TRBD1. This chain's CDR3 is CSVVDRGFGNTIYF. In DNA, the CDR3 is TGCAGCGTTGTGGACAGGGGTTTTGGAAACACCATATATTTT.